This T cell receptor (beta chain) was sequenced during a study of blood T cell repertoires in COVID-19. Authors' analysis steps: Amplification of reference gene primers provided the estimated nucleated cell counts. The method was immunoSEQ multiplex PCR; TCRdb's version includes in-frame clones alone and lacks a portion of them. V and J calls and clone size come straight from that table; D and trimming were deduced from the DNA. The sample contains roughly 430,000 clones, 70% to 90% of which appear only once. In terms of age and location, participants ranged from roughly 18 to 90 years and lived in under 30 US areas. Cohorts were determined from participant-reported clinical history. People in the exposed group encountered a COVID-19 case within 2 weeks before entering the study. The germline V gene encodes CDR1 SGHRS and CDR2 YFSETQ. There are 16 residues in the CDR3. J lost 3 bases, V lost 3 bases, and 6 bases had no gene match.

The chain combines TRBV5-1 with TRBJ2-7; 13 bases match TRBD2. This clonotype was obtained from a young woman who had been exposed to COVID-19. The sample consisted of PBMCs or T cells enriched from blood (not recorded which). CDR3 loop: CASSSPTSGRVYEQYF. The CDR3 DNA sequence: TGCGCCAGCAGCTCCCCTACTAGCGGGAGGGTCTACGAGCAGTACTTC.